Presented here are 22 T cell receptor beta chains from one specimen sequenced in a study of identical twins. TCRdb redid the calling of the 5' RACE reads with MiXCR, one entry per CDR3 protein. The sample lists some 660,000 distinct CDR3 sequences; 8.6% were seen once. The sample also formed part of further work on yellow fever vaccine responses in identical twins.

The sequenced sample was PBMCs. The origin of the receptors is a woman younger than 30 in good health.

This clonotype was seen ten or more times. The CDR3 DNA sequence: TGTGCCAGCCGGACAGGAGAGCAAGAGACCCAGTACTTC. It encodes CASRTGEQETQYF. The chain uses TRBV12-3 or TRBV12-4 and TRBJ2-5, with 7 bases that match TRBD1. The V gene end was trimmed by 8 bases and the J gene end by 2 bases; junction bases not matched to a gene: 5. CDR3 length: 13 residues.

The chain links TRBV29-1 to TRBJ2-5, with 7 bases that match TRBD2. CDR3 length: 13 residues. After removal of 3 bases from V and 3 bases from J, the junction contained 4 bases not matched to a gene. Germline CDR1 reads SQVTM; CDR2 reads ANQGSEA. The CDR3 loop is CSVEGGVEETQYF. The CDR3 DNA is TGCAGCGTTGAGGGGGGGGTGGAAGAGACCCAGTACTTC.

The CDR3 nucleotides read TGTGCCAGCTCACCGGGACACACCCCTTACAATGAGCAGTTCTTC. As protein: CASSPGHTPYNEQFF. The chain combines TRBV18 with TRBJ2-1; a weak D match, TRBD1 (6 bases). V dropped 3 bases and J dropped 4 bases, with 13 bases sitting between them. Germline CDR1 is KGHSH and CDR2 is LQKENI. CDR3 length: 15 residues. Full variable domain (remainder filled in from reference TRBV18 and TRBJ2-1): NAGVMQNPRHLVRRRGQEARLRCSPMKGHSHVYWYRQLPEEGLKFMVYLQKENIIDESGMPKERFSAEFPKEGPSILRIQQVVRGDSAAYFCASSPGHTPYNEQFFGPGTRLTVL.

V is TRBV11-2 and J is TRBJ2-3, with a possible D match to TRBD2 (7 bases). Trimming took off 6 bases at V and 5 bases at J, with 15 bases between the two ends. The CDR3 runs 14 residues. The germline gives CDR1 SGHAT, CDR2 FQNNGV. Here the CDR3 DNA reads TGTGCCAGCAGGTCCGGGGGGCCGGTAGATACGCAGTATTTT. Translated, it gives CASRSGGPVDTQYF.

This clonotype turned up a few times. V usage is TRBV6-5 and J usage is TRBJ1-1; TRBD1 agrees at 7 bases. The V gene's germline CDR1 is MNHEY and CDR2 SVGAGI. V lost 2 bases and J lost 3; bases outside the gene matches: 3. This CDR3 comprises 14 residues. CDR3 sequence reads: CASSYRGPDTEAFF. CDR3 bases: TGTGCCAGCAGTTACAGGGGGCCTGACACTGAAGCTTTCTTT.

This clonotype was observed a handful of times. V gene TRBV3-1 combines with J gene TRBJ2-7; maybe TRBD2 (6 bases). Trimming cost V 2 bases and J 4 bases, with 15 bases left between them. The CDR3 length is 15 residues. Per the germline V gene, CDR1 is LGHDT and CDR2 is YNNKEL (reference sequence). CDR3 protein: CASSQSLGLTYEQYF. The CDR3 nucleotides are TGTGCCAGCAGCCAATCCCTGGGACTCACTTACGAGCAGTACTTC.

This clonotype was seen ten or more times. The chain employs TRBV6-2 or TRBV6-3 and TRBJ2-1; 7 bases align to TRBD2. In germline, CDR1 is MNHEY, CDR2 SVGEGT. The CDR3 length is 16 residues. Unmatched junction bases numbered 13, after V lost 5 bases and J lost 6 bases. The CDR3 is CASSPSSSGLINEQFF. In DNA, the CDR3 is TGTGCCAGCAGTCCCTCATCTAGCGGCCTCATCAATGAGCAGTTCTTC.

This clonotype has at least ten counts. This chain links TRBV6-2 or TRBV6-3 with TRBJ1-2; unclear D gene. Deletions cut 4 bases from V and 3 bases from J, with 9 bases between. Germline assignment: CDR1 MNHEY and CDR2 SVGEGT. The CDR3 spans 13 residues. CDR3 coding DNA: TGTGCCAGCAGTTCGACGGGGTACTATGGCTACACCTTC. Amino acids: CASSSTGYYGYTF.

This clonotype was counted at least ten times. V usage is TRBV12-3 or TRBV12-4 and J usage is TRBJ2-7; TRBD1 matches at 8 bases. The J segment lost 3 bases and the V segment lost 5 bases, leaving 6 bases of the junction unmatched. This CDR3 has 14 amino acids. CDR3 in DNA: TGTGCCAGCAGTCCCGGGACAGGTTACTACGAGCAGTACTTC. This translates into CASSPGTGYYEQYF.

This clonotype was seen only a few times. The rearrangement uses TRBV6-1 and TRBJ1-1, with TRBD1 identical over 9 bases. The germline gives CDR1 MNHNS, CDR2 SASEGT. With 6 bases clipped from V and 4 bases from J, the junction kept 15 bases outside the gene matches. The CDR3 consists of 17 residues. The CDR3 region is CASRTTTGGRLGTEAFF. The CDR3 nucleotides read TGTGCCAGCAGGACTACAACAGGGGGCCGATTGGGCACTGAAGCTTTCTTT.

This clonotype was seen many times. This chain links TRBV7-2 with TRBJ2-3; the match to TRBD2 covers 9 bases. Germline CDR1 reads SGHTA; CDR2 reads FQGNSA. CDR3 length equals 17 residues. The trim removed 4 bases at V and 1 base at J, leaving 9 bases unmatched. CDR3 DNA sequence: TGTGCCAGCAGCTCCAATAGCGGGAGAGGGGGCACAGATACGCAGTATTTT. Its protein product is CASSSNSGRGGTDTQYF.

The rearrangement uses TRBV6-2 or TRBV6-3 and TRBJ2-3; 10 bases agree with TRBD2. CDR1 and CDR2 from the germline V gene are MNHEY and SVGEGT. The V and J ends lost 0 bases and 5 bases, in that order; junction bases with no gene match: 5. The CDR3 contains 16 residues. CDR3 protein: CASSYSSGRDRDTQYF. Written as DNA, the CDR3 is TGTGCCAGCAGTTACTCGAGCGGGAGGGATAGAGATACGCAGTATTTT.

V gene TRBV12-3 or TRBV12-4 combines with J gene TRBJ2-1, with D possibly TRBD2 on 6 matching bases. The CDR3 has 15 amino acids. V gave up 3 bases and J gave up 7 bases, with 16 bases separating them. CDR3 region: CASSLTSSLMNEQFF. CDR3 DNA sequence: TGTGCCAGCAGTTTGACTAGTAGTTTAATGAATGAGCAGTTCTTC.

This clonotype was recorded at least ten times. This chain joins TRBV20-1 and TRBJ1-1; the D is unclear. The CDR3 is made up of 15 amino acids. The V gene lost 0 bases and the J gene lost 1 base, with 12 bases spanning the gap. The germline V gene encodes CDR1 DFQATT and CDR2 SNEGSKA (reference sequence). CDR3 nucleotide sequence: TGCAGTGCTAGAGATTGGAGGCGACCGAACACTGAAGCTTTCTTT. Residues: CSARDWRRPNTEAFF.

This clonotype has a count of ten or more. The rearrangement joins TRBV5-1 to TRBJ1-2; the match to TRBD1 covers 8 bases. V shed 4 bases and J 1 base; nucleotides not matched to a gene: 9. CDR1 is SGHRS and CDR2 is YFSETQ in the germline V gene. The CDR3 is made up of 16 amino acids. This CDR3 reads CASSPRTGSLNYGYTF. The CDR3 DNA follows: TGCGCCAGCAGCCCTAGGACAGGGAGCCTTAACTATGGCTACACCTTC.

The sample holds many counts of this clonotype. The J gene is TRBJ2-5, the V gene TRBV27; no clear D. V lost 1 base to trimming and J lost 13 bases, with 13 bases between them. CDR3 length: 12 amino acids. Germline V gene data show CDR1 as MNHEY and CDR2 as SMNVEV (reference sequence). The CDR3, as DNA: TGTGCCAGCAGTTTATACGGTGCGGAGTGGTACTTC. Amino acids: CASSLYGAEWYF.

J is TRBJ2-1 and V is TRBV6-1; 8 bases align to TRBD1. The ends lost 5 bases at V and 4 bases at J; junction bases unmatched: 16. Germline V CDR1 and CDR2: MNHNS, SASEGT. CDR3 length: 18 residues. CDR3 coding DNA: TGTGCCAGCAGTAGATCCGGGACAGGTGCGAACGGATACAATGAGCAGTTCTTC. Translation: CASSRSGTGANGYNEQFF.

Here the CDR3 reads CASSQDGPSSYEQYF. For the CDR3, the DNA is TGTGCCAGCAGCCAGGACGGACCGAGCTCCTACGAGCAGTACTTC. The chain joins TRBV5-6 to TRBJ2-7, with no clear D. Trimming removed 4 bases from V and 0 bases from J, with 14 bases in between. The germline V gene has CDR1 SGHDT and CDR2 YYEEEE. The CDR3 totals 15 residues. The variable domain in full, with the rest retrieved from reference TRBV5-6 and TRBJ2-7, is DAGVTQSPTHLIKTRGQQVTLRCSPKSGHDTVSWYQQALGQGPQFIFQYYEEEERQRGNFPDRFSGHQFPNYSSELNVNALLLGDSALYLCASSQDGPSSYEQYFGPGTRLTVT.

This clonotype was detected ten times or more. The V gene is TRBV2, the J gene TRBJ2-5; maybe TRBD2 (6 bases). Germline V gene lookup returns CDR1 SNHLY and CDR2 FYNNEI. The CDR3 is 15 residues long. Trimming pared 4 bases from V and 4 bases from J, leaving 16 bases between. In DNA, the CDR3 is TGTGCCAGCAGTGGGTCGGCGGGAACGCGAGAGACCCAGTACTTC. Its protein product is CASSGSAGTRETQYF.

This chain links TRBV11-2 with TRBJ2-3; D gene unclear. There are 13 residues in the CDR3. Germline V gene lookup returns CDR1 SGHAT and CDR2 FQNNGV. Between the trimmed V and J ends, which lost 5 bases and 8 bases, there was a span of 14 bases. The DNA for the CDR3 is TGTGCCAGCAGCCCCCCCGTAAGGCCTACGCAGTATTTT. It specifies CASSPPVRPTQYF. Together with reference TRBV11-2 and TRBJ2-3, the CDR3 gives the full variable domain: EAGVAQSPRYKIIEKRQSVAFWCNPISGHATLYWYQQILGQGPKLLIQFQNNGVVDDSQLPKDRFSAERLKGVDSTLKIQPAKLEDSAVYLCASSPPVRPTQYFGPGTRLTVL.

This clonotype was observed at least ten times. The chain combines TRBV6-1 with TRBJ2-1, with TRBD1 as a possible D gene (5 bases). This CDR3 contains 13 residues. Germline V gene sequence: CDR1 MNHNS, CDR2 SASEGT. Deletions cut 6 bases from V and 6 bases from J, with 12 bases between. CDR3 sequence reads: CASSGQAANEQFF. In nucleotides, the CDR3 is TGTGCCAGCAGCGGACAAGCAGCCAATGAGCAGTTCTTC.

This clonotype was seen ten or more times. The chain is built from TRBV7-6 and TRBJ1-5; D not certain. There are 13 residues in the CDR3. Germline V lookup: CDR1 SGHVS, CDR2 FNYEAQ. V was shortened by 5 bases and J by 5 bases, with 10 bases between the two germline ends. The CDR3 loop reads CASSTGRYQPQHF. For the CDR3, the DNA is TGTGCCAGCAGCACCGGACGGTATCAGCCCCAGCATTTT.